One sample yielded the 30 T cell receptor beta chains listed below, sequenced in a study of blood T cell repertoires in COVID-19 (dated by TCRdb to 2018 to 2020). The protocol used for the library was the immunoSEQ multiplex PCR assay. TCRdb re-hosts the immuneACCESS table, in-frame sequences only. Its copies lack some clones; in the studies checked, an unresolved V gene accounts for under half of them, and the cause for the rest is not known. This sample holds some 40,000 clones; roughly 80% were observed only once. The biggest ten clones account for 9% to 10% of the sample. Input material: peripheral blood. The receptor source for this set is a man aged 55-75 years in a cohort sampled during active COVID-19.

V usage is TRBV30 and J usage is TRBJ1-1; the D is unclear. CDR1 GTSNPN and CDR2 SVGIG come from the germline V gene (reference sequence). The CDR3 length is 13 residues. V was trimmed by 8 bases and J by 6 bases, leaving 19 bases between them. The CDR3 sequence: CAGFNSRFSEAFF. CDR3 sequence (DNA): TGTGCCGGATTTAATTCCAGGTTTTCTGAAGCTTTCTTT.

This chain connects TRBV29-1 to TRBJ2-7; no definite D call. Germline CDR1 and CDR2: SQVTM and ANQGSEA. V was trimmed by 7 bases and J by 2 bases, leaving 9 bases between them. This CDR3 has 11 amino acids. CDR3 sequence (DNA): TGCAGCGGAGGCAGTGCCTACGAGCAGTACTTC. It translates to CSGGSAYEQYF.

This chain connects TRBV5-1 to TRBJ1-1, with TRBD1 matching 11 bases. The V and J ends lost 4 bases and 11 bases, in that order; junction bases with no gene match: 4. CDR3 size: 12 residues. The V gene's germline CDR1 is SGHRS and CDR2 YFSETQ. As DNA, the CDR3 is TGCGCCAGCAGCGTGGACAGGGGGCGGGCTTTCTTT. It yields the protein CASSVDRGRAFF. The whole variable domain, filled in from reference TRBV5-1 and TRBJ1-1, reads KAGVTQTPRYLIKTRGQQVTLSCSPISGHRSVSWYQQTPGQGLQFLFEYFSETQRNKGNFPGRFSGRQFSNSRSEMNVSTLELGDSALYLCASSVDRGRAFFGQGTRLTVV.

V and J are TRBV4-2 and TRBJ2-7; the match to TRBD2 covers 8 bases. With 0 bases clipped from V and 2 bases from J, the junction kept 6 bases outside the gene matches. The CDR3 has 16 amino acids. Germline CDR1 and CDR2: LGHNA and YNFKEQ. The CDR3 spells CASSQDYSGGTYEQYF. DNA for the CDR3: TGTGCCAGCAGCCAAGACTACAGCGGGGGTACCTACGAGCAGTACTTC.

The chain has TRBV7-9 and TRBJ2-1; the match to TRBD2 covers 7 bases. CDR3 length equals 16 residues. The V segment lost 3 bases and the J segment 2 bases; nucleotides outside the gene matches: 7. The germline gives CDR1 SEHNR, CDR2 FQNEAQ (reference sequence). CDR3 amino acids: CASSFYAGVTYNEQFF. Here the CDR3 DNA reads TGTGCCAGCAGCTTCTACGCGGGAGTGACCTACAATGAGCAGTTCTTC.

The chain is built from TRBV24-1 and TRBJ2-3, with D unresolved. The CDR3 is 14 residues long. Between the trimmed V and J ends, which lost 4 bases and 6 bases, there was a span of 13 bases. From germline, CDR1 is KGHDR and CDR2 SFDVKD. CDR3 protein: CATSDPAVGDTQYF. DNA of the CDR3: TGTGCCACCAGTGACCCGGCGGTAGGTGATACGCAGTATTTT.

V gene TRBV3-1 (or the pseudogene TRBV3-2) combines with J gene TRBJ1-6; 8 positions match TRBD1. The germline V gene has CDR1 LGHDT and CDR2 YNNKEL (reference sequence). CDR3 size: 14 residues. J gave up 9 bases and V 5 bases, and 6 bases lay outside the gene matches. The CDR3 sequence is CASSFGTGSSPLHF. CDR3 coding DNA: TGTGCCAGCAGCTTCGGGACAGGCAGTTCACCCCTCCACTTT.

This clone occurred once. This rearrangement joins TRBV27 to TRBJ2-7; 11 positions match TRBD2. After removal of 7 bases from V and 2 bases from J, the junction contained 4 bases not matched to a gene. The germline V gene has CDR1 MNHEY and CDR2 SMNVEV (reference sequence). There are 14 residues in the CDR3. DNA of the CDR3: TGTGCCAGCACAGTACTAGCGGGGGCCTACGAGCAGTACTTC. This sequence encodes CASTVLAGAYEQYF.

This rearrangement joins TRBV5-4 to TRBJ2-7; 9 nucleotides match TRBD2. The CDR3 sequence is 13 residues long. V shed 4 bases and J 3 bases; nucleotides not matched to a gene: 2. From germline, CDR1 is SGHNT and CDR2 YYREEE (reference sequence). This CDR3 is CASSGRGGYEQYF. As DNA, the CDR3 is TGTGCCAGCAGCGGGCGGGGGGGCTACGAGCAGTACTTC.

This clone was observed a few times. The chain uses TRBV6-5 and TRBJ1-1; D might be TRBD1 (5 bases). Germline assignment: CDR1 MNHEY and CDR2 SVGAGI. The CDR3 spans 13 residues. Trimming removed 8 bases from V and 0 bases from J, with 10 bases in between. CDR3 amino acids: CASGEGMNTEAFF. In DNA, the CDR3 is TGTGCCAGCGGGGAGGGGATGAACACTGAAGCTTTCTTT.

The chain is built from TRBV7-8 and TRBJ1-1; D is perhaps TRBD1 (5 bases). The V end was cut by 2 bases, the J end by 5 bases, with 15 bases between. CDR1 and CDR2 (germline): SGHVS, FQNEAQ. The length of the CDR3 is 15 residues. The CDR3 loop reads CASSLYGQSGTEAFF. CDR3 DNA sequence: TGTGCCAGCAGCTTATATGGACAAAGTGGGACTGAAGCTTTCTTT.

The chain carries TRBV6-6 and TRBJ1-3; D is perhaps TRBD1 (5 bases). The germline CDR1 and CDR2 sequences are MNHNY and SVGAGI (reference sequence). V lost 8 bases, J lost 2 bases, and 13 bases lay in between. The CDR3 contains 14 residues. Here the CDR3 DNA reads TGTGCCAGCGGGGGGGTAAATACTGGAAACACCATATATTTT. Encoded protein: CASGGVNTGNTIYF.

The chain combines TRBV29-1 with TRBJ2-1; the match to TRBD2 covers 14 bases. CDR3 length equals 14 residues. The V segment lost 7 bases and the J segment 9 bases; nucleotides outside the gene matches: 8. The germline V gene encodes CDR1 SQVTM and CDR2 ANQGSEA. Written as DNA, the CDR3 is TGCAGCGAACAGACTAGCGGGAGGGCCAGTGAGCAGTTCTTC. This translates into CSEQTSGRASEQFF.

This sequence joins TRBV7-9 and TRBJ1-6, with D unclear. From germline, CDR1 is SEHNR and CDR2 FQNEAQ (reference sequence). Trimming pared 1 base from V and 7 bases from J, leaving 11 bases between. This CDR3 has 15 amino acids. This CDR3 reads CASSLGGGGNSPLHF. Written as DNA, the CDR3 is TGTGCCAGCAGCTTAGGAGGTGGCGGGAATTCACCCCTCCACTTT.

This chain connects TRBV14 to TRBJ1-3, with D possibly TRBD1 on 6 matching bases. V was trimmed by 4 bases and J by 0 bases, leaving 16 bases between them. The CDR3 has 17 amino acids. Germline values: CDR1 SGHDN, CDR2 FVKESK. CDR3 loop: CASSPLGGASSGNTIYF. Written as DNA, the CDR3 is TGTGCCAGCAGCCCCCTAGGGGGGGCGAGCTCTGGAAACACCATATATTTT.

Only one count was recorded for this clone. This chain connects TRBV6-5 to TRBJ2-3, with 8 bases lining up with TRBD2. The CDR3 has 13 residues. V lost 6 bases to trimming and J lost 5 bases; unmatched junction nucleotides: 4. Per the germline V gene, CDR1 is MNHEY and CDR2 is SVGAGI. CDR3 DNA: TGTGCCAGCAGCCTAGCGGGCTTAGATACGCAGTATTTT. Translated, it gives CASSLAGLDTQYF.

CDR3 protein: CASSSGGGEPLHF. The CDR3 nucleotides read TGTGCCAGTAGTAGCGGAGGGGGCGAACCCCTCCACTTT. This chain joins TRBV19 and TRBJ1-6; TRBD1 agrees at 7 bases. Germline CDR1 is LNHDA and CDR2 is SQIVND (reference sequence). This CDR3 contains 13 residues. V trimming: 4 bases; J trimming: 12 bases; junction bases outside the gene matches: 6.

The chain recombines TRBV18 with TRBJ2-2; 8 bases align to TRBD2. With V trimmed by 4 bases and J by 0 bases, 7 bases remained unmatched. Germline V gene sequence: CDR1 KGHSH, CDR2 LQKENI. The CDR3 covers 17 residues. CDR3 region: CASSRNGLAANTGELFF. In DNA form, the CDR3 reads TGTGCCAGCTCACGAAACGGACTAGCAGCGAACACCGGGGAGCTGTTTTTT.

The chain has TRBV28 and TRBJ2-7; 9 bases are shared with TRBD1. J lost 3 bases, V lost 6 bases, and 9 bases had no gene match. The CDR3 totals 15 residues. Germline-derived CDR1 and CDR2 are MDHEN and SYDVKM. The CDR3 DNA follows: TGTGCCAGCAGGGACTACGGGACAGGGAGCTACGAGCAGTACTTC. Its protein is CASRDYGTGSYEQYF.

This clone was detected only a few times. The chain uses TRBV5-6 and TRBJ2-3; tentatively, D is TRBD1 (8 bases). Per the germline V gene, CDR1 is SGHDT and CDR2 is YYEEEE. The CDR3 spans 17 residues. The V and J ends lost 3 bases and 1 base respectively, with 18 bases between them. As DNA, the CDR3 is TGTGCCAGCAGCTCCCGGGGGGACAGGTGGGGCACAGATACGCAGTATTTT. This gives the protein CASSSRGDRWGTDTQYF.

The V gene is TRBV29-1, the J gene TRBJ1-2; D call uncertain. Trimming removed 6 bases at V and 3 bases at J, with 8 bases between. The CDR3 loop spans 11 amino acids. Germline-derived CDR1 and CDR2 are SQVTM and ANQGSEA. In DNA, the CDR3 is TGCAGCGTAAGAACAGACTATGGCTACACCTTC. The encoded protein is CSVRTDYGYTF.

The CDR3 nucleotides are TGTGCCAGCAGCCCACAAGGGGCGCAGTACTTC. Its translation is CASSPQGAQYF. The chain employs TRBV11-2 and TRBJ2-7; D perhaps matches TRBD1 (5 bases). Deletions cut 5 bases from V and 9 bases from J, with 11 bases between. Germline V CDR1 and CDR2: SGHAT, FQNNGV. The CDR3 is made up of 11 amino acids.

This clone turned up a few times. The V and J genes are TRBV20-1 and TRBJ2-7; 7 bases map to TRBD2. J gave up 5 bases and V 6 bases, and 19 bases lay outside the gene matches. CDR1 is DFQATT and CDR2 is SNEGSKA in the germline V gene (reference sequence). CDR3 length equals 16 residues. CDR3 sequence (DNA): TGCAGTGCAAGTCACCCTAGCGGCCTGGGCAGGAACGAGCAGTACTTC. Its protein product is CSASHPSGLGRNEQYF.

V is TRBV6-6 and J is TRBJ2-7; 8 bases are a match to TRBD1. The CDR3 sequence is 14 residues long. V gave up 6 bases and J gave up 6 bases; unmatched junction bases: 10. The V gene's germline CDR1 is MNHNY and CDR2 SVGAGI (reference sequence). The DNA of the CDR3 is TGTGCCAGCAGCTTAGGACAGGGCCGGTTCGAGCAGTACTTC. This gives the protein CASSLGQGRFEQYF.

The chain is built from TRBV30 and TRBJ2-3, with TRBD2 matching 9 bases. Looked up from germline, CDR1 is GTSNPN and CDR2 is SVGIG (reference sequence). Germline trimming cut 2 bases from V and 4 bases from J; bases unmatched to any gene: 7. The CDR3 covers 15 residues. CDR3 region: CAWSRRLAASDTQYF. The CDR3 nucleotides read TGTGCCTGGAGTAGGAGACTAGCGGCTTCAGATACGCAGTATTTT.

The gene calls are TRBV29-1 and TRBJ1-1; D remains unclear. The V gene's germline CDR1 is SQVTM and CDR2 ANQGSEA. The V and J ends lost 4 bases and 8 bases respectively, with 14 bases between them. The CDR3 is 12 amino acids. The CDR3 protein is CSVVTAAGEAFF. The CDR3 region has the DNA TGCAGCGTTGTCACGGCAGCGGGGGAAGCTTTCTTT.

The J gene is TRBJ1-6, the V gene TRBV9; D ambiguous. The V and J ends lost 2 bases and 3 bases respectively, with 9 bases between them. The germline CDR1 and CDR2 sequences are SGDLS and YYNGEE. This CDR3 has 15 amino acids. Written as DNA, the CDR3 is TGTGCCAGCAGCGTTGCAAACAGCTATAATTCACCCCTCCACTTT. Protein sequence: CASSVANSYNSPLHF.

The rearrangement uses TRBV27 and TRBJ2-3, with 8 bases matching TRBD2. After removal of 11 bases from V and 5 bases from J, the junction contained 12 bases not matched to a gene. Germline lookup yields CDR1 MNHEY and CDR2 SMNVEV (reference sequence). This CDR3 comprises 14 residues. The CDR3, as DNA: TGTGCCTCGAGGACCGGGGGGGCGAAAGATACGCAGTATTTT. Its translation: CASRTGGAKDTQYF.

The genes are TRBV7-2 and TRBJ2-2; D call uncertain. V shed 4 bases and J shed 1 base, with 7 bases lying between them. The CDR3 covers 14 residues. Germline loops: CDR1 SGHTA, CDR2 FQGNSA. CDR3 nucleotide sequence: TGTGCCAGCAGCTCCCTCAGGAACACCGGGGAGCTGTTTTTT. Its protein is CASSSLRNTGELFF. The complete variable domain, with remaining parts taken from reference TRBV7-2 and TRBJ2-2, reads GAGVSQSPSNKVTEKGKDVELRCDPISGHTALYWYRQSLGQGLEFLIYFQGNSAPDKSGLPSDRFSAERTGGSVSTLTIQRTQQEDSAVYLCASSSLRNTGELFFGEGSRLTVL.

This clone occurred once. CDR3 amino acids: CASSKSPTLGVHNEQFF. In DNA form, the CDR3 reads TGTGCCAGCAGCAAATCCCCGACACTGGGAGTACACAATGAGCAGTTCTTC. The V call is TRBV7-7, the J call TRBJ2-1, with D possibly being TRBD2 (5 bases). V was clipped by 5 bases and J by 5 bases, with 22 bases between them. The CDR3 sequence is 17 residues long. Germline CDR1 and CDR2: SSHAT and FNYEAQ (reference sequence).